This passage covers 18 T cell receptor delta chains from one sample sequenced in a study of gamma-delta T cells after stem cell transplantation. TCRdb re-called the RT-PCR reads via CATT. The sample lists approximately 1,500 delta-chain clones; 2.3% were seen once. The specimen sequenced was gamma-delta T cells. Source of these receptors: a human donor. It is not recorded whose cells these are; they may come from a transplant donor.

Concerning this clone: This is likely an artifact of a read error, given a far larger clone one base away. The same CDR3 also results from other DNA sequences found in this sample. This chain joins TRDV2 and TRDJ1; 13 nucleotides line up with TRDD3. CDR1 and CDR2 from the germline V gene are GEAIGNYY and EKD. This CDR3 has 20 amino acids. This CDR3 reads CACDTVPTGGYDKYTDKLIF. CDR3 DNA: TGTGCCTGTGACACGGTCCCTACTGGGGGATACGATAAGTACACTGATAAACTCATCTTT.

On this clone itself: TCRdb has a much larger clone's protein, which differs at residue 5 from the translation of this DNA, likely because of a read error; what is shown is the protein translated from the DNA. This sequence joins TRDV2 and TRDJ3; 7 bases fit TRDD3. This CDR3 is 17 amino acids long. V trimming: 3 bases; J trimming: 0 bases; junction bases outside the gene matches: 4. The V gene's germline CDR1 is GEAIGNYY and CDR2 EKD. CDR3 amino acids: CACDFTGVSWDTRQMFF. The CDR3 bases are TGTGCCTGTGACTTTACTGGGGTCTCCTGGGACACCCGACAGATGTTTTTC.

As regards this clone: The likely explanation is a read error, given a far larger clone one base away. This sample includes further DNA sequences coding for the same CDR3. V gene TRDV2 combines with J gene TRDJ1; 11 nucleotides align to TRDD3. This CDR3 region has 18 residues. V was clipped by 7 bases and J by 0 bases; unmatched bases: 15. Looked up from germline, CDR1 is GEAIGNYY and CDR2 is EKD. Here the CDR3 reads CACDPVRMGDTYTDKLIF. CDR3 nucleotides: TGTGCCTGCGATCCGGTTAGAATGGGGGATACGTACACCGATAAACTCATCTTT.

This clone has only a few counts. The chain links TRDV2 to TRDJ1; 8 nucleotides match TRDD3. Germline CDR1 is GEAIGNYY and CDR2 is EKD. The CDR3 has 19 amino acids. The junction had 17 bases not matched to a gene; V was cut back by 3 bases and J by 0 bases. The CDR3 coding sequence is TGTGCCTGTGACGGTGTGCTCGGCTCTACTGGGGGGTACACCGATAAACTCATCTTT. The encoded protein is CACDGVLGSTGGYTDKLIF.

Worth noting for this clone: For this DNA, TCRdb reports the protein of a much larger clone, which diverges at residue 6, most likely from a read error; the protein presented here is translated directly from the DNA. V is TRDV2 and J is TRDJ1; 9 bases match TRDD3. After removal of 0 bases from V and 3 bases from J, the junction contained 16 bases not matched to a gene. The length of the CDR3 is 19 residues. Germline V lookup: CDR1 GEAIGNYY, CDR2 EKD. DNA of the CDR3: TGTGCCTGTGACACCCCTACTATGCGTGAGGGGGATACTTCCGATAAACTCATCTTT. Amino acids: CACDTPTMREGDTSDKLIF.

This clone turned up a few times. The chain combines TRDV2 with TRDJ1; D is ambiguous. The CDR3 runs to 14 residues. Per the germline V gene, CDR1 is GEAIGNYY and CDR2 is EKD. V lost 3 bases and J lost 5, with 15 bases in between. In DNA, the CDR3 is TGTGCCTGTGACCCTATAGCTGCCGCAGATAAACTCATCTTT. Its protein product is CACDPIAAADKLIF.

This clone has more than one count but fewer than ten. This chain connects TRDV2 to TRDJ1, with TRDD3 matching over 10 bases. V lost 0 bases, J lost 2 bases, and 20 bases stayed unmatched. Germline V gene lookup returns CDR1 GEAIGNYY and CDR2 EKD. The CDR3 is 21 residues long. The CDR3 coding sequence is TGTGCCTGTGACACCCTTACTATGCGTGAGGGGGATACGCGAGGGACCGATAAACTCATCTTT. Encoded protein: CACDTLTMREGDTRGTDKLIF.

This clone was counted only a few times. The amino acid sequence in TCRdb belongs to a much larger clone and departs from this DNA's translation at residue 10, likely a sequencing read error; the sequence shown is translated from the DNA. This chain uses TRDV2 with TRDJ1; 11 positions agree with TRDD3. With V trimmed by 1 base and J by 0 bases, 9 bases remained unmatched. In germline, CDR1 is GEAIGNYY, CDR2 EKD. The CDR3 is made up of 18 amino acids. The CDR3 bases are TGTGCCTGTGACACGCTGGGGGATACCGCACTGTACACCGATAAACTCATCTTT. This gives the protein CACDTLGDTALYTDKLIF.

This clone appeared a few times. The sample carries other DNA sequences with the same CDR3. The chain uses TRDV2 and TRDJ1, with TRDD3 matching 12 bases. With V trimmed by 1 base and J by 2 bases, 7 bases remained unmatched. In germline, CDR1 is GEAIGNYY, CDR2 EKD. The CDR3 length is 17 residues. CDR3: CACDTLGDTRGTDKLIF. The CDR3 DNA sequence: TGTGCCTGTGACACGCTGGGGGATACGCGAGGGACCGATAAACTCATCTTT.

There are a few counts of this clone. The TCRdb record carries a much larger clone's protein, which differs from this DNA's translation at residue 5; a read error is the likely cause, and the protein listed here is the DNA translation. This CDR3 is also generated by other DNA sequences in the sample. The rearrangement joins TRDV2 to TRDJ1; 13 bases are a match to TRDD3. Germline V gene data show CDR1 as GEAIGNYY and CDR2 as EKD. The ends lost 3 bases at V and 0 bases at J; junction bases unmatched: 15. The CDR3 has 20 amino acids. For the CDR3, the DNA is TGTGCCTGTGACGCTCTACTGGGGGATACGCGAGTTGCCCACACCGATAAACTCATCTTT. It yields the protein CACDALLGDTRVAHTDKLIF.

V and J are TRDV2 and TRDJ1, with D possibly TRDD3 on 8 matching bases. Germline-derived CDR1 and CDR2 are GEAIGNYY and EKD. The CDR3 spans 22 residues. With 0 bases removed from V and 0 bases from J, the gap between germline ends came to 31 bases. The CDR3 reads CACDTLPSRTGGSYPYTDKLIF. The DNA for the CDR3 is TGTGCCTGTGACACCTTGCCCTCACGTACTGGGGGTTCCTACCCGTACACCGATAAACTCATCTTT.

This clone was counted at least ten times. With only one base between it and a far larger clone, this is likely a read error. Other nucleotide sequences from this sample produce the same CDR3. V is TRDV2 and J is TRDJ1; 11 nucleotides line up with TRDD3. The CDR3 extends over 19 amino acids. The germline V gene encodes CDR1 GEAIGNYY and CDR2 EKD. The CDR3 here is CACDKLGDKGKTYTDKLIF. CDR3 nucleotide sequence: TGTGCCTGTGATAAACTGGGGGATAAGGGAAAAACGTACACCGATAAACTCATCTTC.

This clone came up a few times. TCRdb's entry gives the protein of a much larger clone, which mismatches this DNA's translation at residue 12, likely from a read error; the protein reported here is translated from the DNA. The chain combines TRDV2 with TRDJ3; 7 bases fit TRDD3. The V and J ends lost 0 bases and 2 bases, in that order; junction bases with no gene match: 12. Germline values: CDR1 GEAIGNYY, CDR2 EKD. The CDR3 is 20 residues long. The DNA for the CDR3 is TGTGCCTGTGACACCGCGGCTGGGGGCCCACCTCCCTGGGACACCCGACAGATGTTTTTC. Protein sequence: CACDTAAGGPPPWDTRQMFF.

With respect to this clone: Translating this DNA gives a protein that differs at residue 12 from the TCRdb one, which belongs to a much larger clone; a read error is likely, and the protein shown is this translation. The V call is TRDV2, the J call TRDJ1, with TRDD3 matching over 13 bases. This CDR3 comprises 20 residues. J was trimmed by 0 bases and V by 1 base; bases with no gene match: 13. CDR1 is GEAIGNYY and CDR2 is EKD in the germline V gene. CDR3 region: CACDTVPTGGYAKYTDKLIF. For the CDR3, the DNA is TGTGCCTGTGACACGGTCCCTACTGGGGGATACGCTAAGTACACCGATAAACTCATCTTT.

The rearrangement joins TRDV2 to TRDJ2; 11 bases are a match to TRDD3. This CDR3 is 18 amino acids long. Germline V CDR1 and CDR2: GEAIGNYY, EKD. The junction had 9 bases not matched to a gene; V was cut back by 4 bases and J by 0 bases. The CDR3 DNA is TGTGCCTGTGATAAACTGGGGGATAAGGGGACTTTGACAGCACAACTCTTCTTT. It codes for CACDKLGDKGTLTAQLFF.

Comments on this clone: TCRdb's protein for this DNA is that of a much larger clone and differs from the translation at residue 4, likely a read error; the protein shown is the DNA translation. V is TRDV2 and J is TRDJ1; D not certain. There are 15 residues in the CDR3. CDR1 is GEAIGNYY, CDR2 EKD, per germline. V lost 5 bases and J lost 3, with 18 bases in between. The CDR3 region is CACGILGGPADKLIF. Here the CDR3 DNA reads TGTGCCTGTGGCATATTAGGAGGTCCGGCCGATAAACTCATCTTT.

This clone was recorded a few times. The protein that TCRdb holds for this DNA derives from a much larger clone and differs from the translated DNA at residue 5, which likely indicates a read error; the protein shown here is translated from the DNA. The chain carries TRDV2 and TRDJ1; 10 nucleotides match TRDD3. The CDR3 loop spans 20 amino acids. V was pared by 1 base and J by 3 bases, with 19 bases of the junction left unmatched. Germline lookup yields CDR1 GEAIGNYY and CDR2 EKD. DNA of the CDR3: TGTGCCTGTGACACGATGCTTACTGGGGGATCACCCCAGGAGGCCGATAAACTCATCTTT. Amino acids: CACDTMLTGGSPQEADKLIF.

This clone was counted only a few times. The protein TCRdb gives is from a much larger clone and does not agree with this DNA's translation at residue 7, likely a read error; the protein shown here comes from the DNA. This chain uses TRDV2 with TRDJ1; D unresolved. This CDR3 comprises 14 residues. Trimming took 2 bases from V and 0 from J, leaving 9 bases between them. Germline values: CDR1 GEAIGNYY, CDR2 EKD. CDR3: CACDSLPYTDKLIF. The DNA of the CDR3 is TGTGCCTGTGACAGTCTGCCGTACACCGATAAACTCATCTTT.